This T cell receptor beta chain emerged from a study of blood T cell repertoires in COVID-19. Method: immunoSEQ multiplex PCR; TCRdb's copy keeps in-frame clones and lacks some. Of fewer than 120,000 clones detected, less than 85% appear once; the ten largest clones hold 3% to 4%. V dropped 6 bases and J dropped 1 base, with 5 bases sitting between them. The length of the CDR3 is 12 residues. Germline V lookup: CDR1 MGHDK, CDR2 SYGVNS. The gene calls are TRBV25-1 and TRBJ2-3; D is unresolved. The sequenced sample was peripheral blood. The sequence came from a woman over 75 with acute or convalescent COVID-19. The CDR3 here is CASRSGTDTQYF. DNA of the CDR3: TGTGCCAGCAGGAGTGGCACAGATACGCAGTATTTT.